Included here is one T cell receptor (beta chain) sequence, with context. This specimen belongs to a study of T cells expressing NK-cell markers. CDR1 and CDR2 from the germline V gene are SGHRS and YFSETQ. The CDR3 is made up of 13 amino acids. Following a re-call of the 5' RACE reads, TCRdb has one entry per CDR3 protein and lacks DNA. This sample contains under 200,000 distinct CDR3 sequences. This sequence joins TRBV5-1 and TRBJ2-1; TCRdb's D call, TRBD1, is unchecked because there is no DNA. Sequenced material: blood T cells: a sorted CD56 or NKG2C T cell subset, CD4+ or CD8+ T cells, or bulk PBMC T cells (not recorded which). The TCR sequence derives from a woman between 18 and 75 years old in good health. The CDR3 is CASGWTGGNEQFF.